The rows below give T cell receptor beta chains drawn from one sample of a study of T cells in Graves' hyperthyroidism and ophthalmopathy. TCRdb re-called the multiplex PCR reads with MiXCR, one entry per CDR3 protein. The sample has 300,000 to 450,000 distinct CDR3 sequences; approximately 18% are singletons. The specimen was blood. The receptors were gathered from a woman aged 30 to 39 with Graves' hyperthyroidism that later progressed to Graves' ophthalmopathy. Both conserved end residues are part of each CDR3. Fields, in order: D gene, V gene, J gene, clone size, CDR3 DNA, CDR3 protein. A D gene is named only where the DNA matches it firmly. Only part of the rows carry a size: once, few, many, or a class if the clone is expanded.

-,TRBV29-1,TRBJ1-1,few,TGCAGCGCTGGTGGTACAGGGTTCAGGACTGAAGCTTTCTTT,CSAGGTGFRTEAFF
-,TRBV4-1,TRBJ1-4,many,TGCGCCAGCACCCGCGTCCTCGGGGAAAAACTGTTTTTT,CASTRVLGEKLFF
TRBD1,TRBV28,TRBJ1-2,many,TGTGCCAGCAGCCCCCTCGGGACAGGGAGCTATGGCTACACCTTC,CASSPLGTGSYGYTF
-,TRBV27,TRBJ2-7,-,TGTGCCAGCAGTTTATTTCAGGGAAACGAGCAGTACTTC,CASSLFQGNEQYF
TRBD2,TRBV27,TRBJ2-3,many,TGTGCCAGCAGCAGACTAGCGGAGCTGATCACAGATACGCAGTATTTT,CASSRLAELITDTQYF
-,TRBV2,TRBJ1-1,many,TGTGCCAGCAGTGATCCCCCAGGGGCCCTAAGATACCCAAACACTGAAGCTTTCTTT,CASSDPPGALRYPNTEAFF
TRBD2,TRBV27,TRBJ2-5,-,TGTGCCAGCAGTTTATCCCTTATAGCGGGGGAACAAGAGACCCAGTACTTC,CASSLSLIAGEQETQYF
-,TRBV30,TRBJ1-1,many,TGTGCCTGGGATGAGACTGAGGCTTTCTTT,CAWDETEAFF
-,TRBV3-1,TRBJ2-5,-,TGTGCCAGCAGCCAAGTAGACTACCCTGTGAAAGAGACCCAGTACTTC,CASSQVDYPVKETQYF
-,TRBV7-8,TRBJ2-7,-,TGTGCCAGCAGCTTAAGGGGTTTGTACGAGCAGTACTTC,CASSLRGLYEQYF
-,TRBV4-1,TRBJ2-7,-,TGCGCCAGCAGCCAAGTAGGGGAGAGCTCCTACGAGCAGTACTTC,CASSQVGESSYEQYF
-,TRBV7-2,TRBJ1-1,few,TGTGCCAGCAGCTTAGTCGAGGGTGTTTCGAACACTGAAGCTTTCTTT,CASSLVEGVSNTEAFF
-,TRBV2,TRBJ2-5,-,TGTGCCAGCAGCGTACCTAACAGGGCGGAGACCCAGTACTTC,CASSVPNRAETQYF
TRBD2,TRBV10-2,TRBJ2-1,many,TGCGCCAGCAGTGAGTCGAGTAGCGGGGCTTACAATGAGCAGTTCTTC,CASSESSSGAYNEQFF
TRBD2,TRBV19,TRBJ2-1,few,TGTGCCAGTAGGTTATTGACTAGCGGGTACAATGAGCAGTTCTTC,CASRLLTSGYNEQFF
TRBD2,TRBV7-8,TRBJ2-5,many,TGTGCCAGCAGCCCACGACTAGCCGAAGAGACCCAGTACTTC,CASSPRLAEETQYF
TRBD1,TRBV7-9,TRBJ1-2,-,TGTGCCAGCAGCTACGGGACAGGGGGCCGAATTGGTGGTGGCTATGGCTACACCTTC,CASSYGTGGRIGGGYGYTF
-,TRBV2,TRBJ1-4,-,TGTGCCAGCAGCCCTCTAGAGAGGGATGGTGAAAAACTGTTTTTT,CASSPLERDGEKLFF
-,TRBV10-3,TRBJ1-1,few,TGTGCCATCAGTGACCCCCCGAGCGGGGGGACTGAAGCTTTCTTT,CAISDPPSGGTEAFF
-,TRBV5-1,TRBJ1-1,-,TGCGCCAGCAGTACCCGGGACTCCGGGACGGCTTTCTTT,CASSTRDSGTAFF
TRBD1,TRBV29-1,TRBJ2-7,few,TGCAGCGCAAGGACAGGGTGGGACGAGCAGTACTTC,CSARTGWDEQYF
-,TRBV27,TRBJ2-5,many,TGTGCCAGCAGTCCCATAGATATGTATTACGAAGAGACCCAGTACTTC,CASSPIDMYYEETQYF
TRBD1,TRBV5-1,TRBJ2-3,many,TGCGCCAGCAGCGGACAGGGACTCACAGATACGCAGTATTTT,CASSGQGLTDTQYF
TRBD1,TRBV28,TRBJ2-1,-,TGTGCCAGCAGTGAAACCGGGACAGCGACAACCCCGTTGAACAATGAGCAGTTCTTC,CASSETGTATTPLNNEQFF
-,TRBV27,TRBJ2-2,many,TGTGCCAGCAGTTTAAGGGGTGGCGTTGCCGGGGAGCTGTTTTTT,CASSLRGGVAGELFF
-,TRBV29-1,TRBJ1-2,many,TGCAGCGTTGAAAAGGGGTCGGAACATGGCTACACCTTC,CSVEKGSEHGYTF
-,TRBV24-1,TRBJ2-3,many,TGTGCCACCAGTGATTCCGGGAGTGAGTGGGATACGCAGTATTTT,CATSDSGSEWDTQYF
TRBD1,TRBV6-1,TRBJ1-6,few,TGTGCCAGTACACTGCACGACAGGGCATCCTATAATTCACCCCTCCACTTT,CASTLHDRASYNSPLHF
TRBD1,TRBV27,TRBJ2-7,many,TGTGCCAGCAGTTCATCCGGGACAGGGGTTTACGAGCAGTACTTC,CASSSSGTGVYEQYF
-,TRBV15,TRBJ2-5,-,TGTGCCACCAGCAGAGGACCCAGGGTTGAAGGGGAAGGGGAGACCCAGTACTTC,CATSRGPRVEGEGETQYF
TRBD1,TRBV3-1,TRBJ2-7,many,TGTGCCAGCAGCCAAGAGACAGGGGCCTACGAGCAGTACTTC,CASSQETGAYEQYF
-,TRBV28,TRBJ1-3,few,TGTGCCAGCAGTTCAGTGGGTTTTTCTGGAAACACCATATATTTT,CASSSVGFSGNTIYF